Shown below are 29 T cell receptor beta chains from a single sample sequenced in a study of OX40 agonist ivuxolimab in advanced cancers. Only in-frame clones appear in the TCRdb table, and some are missing; sequencing was by immunoSEQ multiplex PCR. The sample includes 36,000 or so clones, 60% to 80% seen only once; the top ten take less than 25%. The material sequenced was CD4+ or CD8+ T cells sorted from blood, taken in a trial of the OX40 agonist ivuxolimab. These receptors were collected from an adult with an advanced solid tumor such as melanoma, head and neck, liver or kidney cancer.

The chain couples TRBV15 to TRBJ2-7; 9 bases align to TRBD1. V lost 3 bases to trimming and J lost 5 bases; unmatched junction nucleotides: 8. CDR1 is LNHNV and CDR2 is YYDKDF in the germline V gene (reference sequence). CDR3 size: 15 residues. The CDR3 bases are TGTGCCACCAGCAGTGTCAGGGACAGGGTCGACGAGCAGTACTTC. This encodes CATSSVRDRVDEQYF.

By its share, this clone is large. The chain has TRBV15 and TRBJ2-5, with 7 bases lining up with TRBD1. CDR3 length: 14 residues. Germline-derived CDR1 and CDR2 are LNHNV and YYDKDF (reference sequence). The trim removed 5 bases at V and 2 bases at J, leaving 5 bases unmatched. CDR3 region: CATSFLGQQETQYF. The CDR3 nucleotides are TGTGCCACCAGCTTCTTGGGACAGCAAGAGACCCAGTACTTC.

The chain uses TRBV18 and TRBJ2-7; D remains ambiguous. The CDR3 is 14 residues long. CDR1 and CDR2 (germline): KGHSH, LQKENI. Trimming cost V 4 bases and J 3 bases, with 13 bases left between them. CDR3 residues: CASSLKESIYEQYF. CDR3 nucleotide sequence: TGTGCCAGCTCACTCAAGGAATCTATCTACGAGCAGTACTTC.

A single count supports this clone. V gene TRBV12-5 combines with J gene TRBJ2-7; TRBD1 matches 10 bases. This CDR3 is built from 14 residues. CDR1 is LGHNT and CDR2 is FRNRAP in the germline V gene. The junction had 4 bases not matched to a gene; V was cut back by 5 bases and J by 3 bases. CDR3 sequence: CASGPWDRGYEQYF. The CDR3 region has the DNA TGTGCTAGTGGTCCTTGGGACAGGGGCTACGAGCAGTACTTC.

This clone is deemed medium-sized. V is TRBV5-6 and J is TRBJ1-1, with TRBD1 identical over 7 bases. This CDR3 is built from 13 residues. Germline V gives CDR1 SGHDT, CDR2 YYEEEE. V lost 1 base to trimming and J lost 3 bases; unmatched junction nucleotides: 0. The DNA of the CDR3 is TGTGCCAGCAGCTTGACAGGGGACACTGAAGCTTTCTTT. Translation gives CASSLTGDTEAFF. The variable domain in full, with the rest retrieved from reference TRBV5-6 and TRBJ1-1, is DAGVTQSPTHLIKTRGQQVTLRCSPKSGHDTVSWYQQALGQGPQFIFQYYEEEERQRGNFPDRFSGHQFPNYSSELNVNALLLGDSALYLCASSLTGDTEAFFGQGTRLTVV.

CDR3 sequence reads: CASSSGTGWEKLFF. CDR3 bases: TGTGCCAGCAGTTCCGGGACAGGGTGGGAAAAACTGTTTTTT. J is TRBJ1-4 and V is TRBV6-6, with 9 bases that match TRBD1. The trim removed 4 bases at V and 8 bases at J, leaving 5 bases unmatched. The CDR3 contains 14 residues. The germline V gene encodes CDR1 MNHNY and CDR2 SVGAGI (reference sequence).

This sequence joins TRBV7-2 and TRBJ2-1; D unclear. Between the trimmed V and J ends, which lost 2 bases and 6 bases, there was a span of 8 bases. The length of the CDR3 is 13 residues. The V gene's germline CDR1 is SGHTA and CDR2 FQGNSA. CDR3 nucleotides: TGTGCCAGCAGCTTAAACCTTCCCAATGAGCAGTTCTTC. It specifies CASSLNLPNEQFF.

The chain couples TRBV6-1 to TRBJ2-5; 8 bases are a match to TRBD1. The CDR3 is 18 amino acids. Germline values: CDR1 MNHNS, CDR2 SASEGT. With 2 bases clipped from V and 5 bases from J, the junction kept 16 bases outside the gene matches. CDR3 in amino acids: CASSELVIAAGGFETQYF. DNA of the CDR3: TGTGCCAGCAGTGAATTGGTCATTGCGGCAGGGGGCTTTGAGACCCAGTACTTC.

V is TRBV6-5 and J is TRBJ1-2; tentative D call: TRBD1 (6 bases). Germline V gene data show CDR1 as MNHEY and CDR2 as SVGAGI. V shed 7 bases and J shed 5 bases, with 20 bases lying between them. This CDR3 comprises 15 residues. CDR3 DNA sequence: TGTGCCAGCACCTCAGGAGGGGACAAGTCTTATGGCTACACCTTC. Amino acid sequence: CASTSGGDKSYGYTF.

V is TRBV4-1 and J is TRBJ2-2; D may correspond to TRBD1 or TRBD2 (6 bases each). Per germline, CDR1 MGHRA and CDR2 YSYEKL. V lost 5 bases, J lost 1 base, and 14 bases lay in between. The CDR3 is 16 amino acids. The CDR3 protein is CASSVGGNGNTGELFF. CDR3 in DNA: TGCGCCAGCAGCGTAGGGGGGAATGGGAACACCGGGGAGCTGTTTTTT.

This chain joins TRBV9 and TRBJ2-7; TRBD2 matches at 10 bases. The CDR3 runs 15 residues. Germline values: CDR1 SGDLS, CDR2 YYNGEE. After removal of 2 bases from V and 5 bases from J, the junction contained 7 bases not matched to a gene. CDR3 amino acids: CASSVSGRASDEQYF. In DNA, the CDR3 is TGTGCCAGCAGCGTGAGCGGGAGGGCCTCGGACGAGCAGTACTTC.

The chain couples TRBV4-3 to TRBJ1-3; 9 bases are a match to TRBD1. CDR3 length equals 14 residues. V shed 3 bases, J shed 4 bases, and the junction held 1 base outside the gene matches. The V gene's germline CDR1 is LGHNA and CDR2 YSLEER. The CDR3 is CASSHGTGGNTIYF. The CDR3 bases are TGCGCCAGCAGCCACGGGACAGGGGGAAACACCATATATTTT.

The chain links TRBV6-5 to TRBJ1-2; TRBD1 matches at 8 bases. The CDR3 length is 14 residues. V was clipped by 6 bases and J by 2 bases; unmatched bases: 5. CDR1 and CDR2 (germline): MNHEY, SVGAGI. The CDR3 loop reads CASRSGQDNYGYTF. CDR3 DNA sequence: TGTGCCAGCAGATCGGGACAGGACAACTATGGCTACACCTTC.

This chain uses TRBV27 with TRBJ2-5; perhaps TRBD2 as D (5 bases). This CDR3 has 12 residues. Trimming shortened V by 8 bases and J by 4 bases, and 11 bases separated the two germline ends. The germline gives CDR1 MNHEY, CDR2 SMNVEV (reference sequence). The CDR3 sequence: CASRGLAETQYF. CDR3 DNA sequence: TGTGCCAGCCGTGGACTGGCAGAGACCCAGTACTTC.

There are a few counts of this clone. The rearrangement joins TRBV28 to TRBJ2-7, with D perhaps given as TRBD1 or TRBD2 (5 bases each). The germline V and J ends were trimmed by 6 bases and 3 bases, with 9 bases remaining between them. The CDR3 loop spans 12 amino acids. Per the germline V gene, CDR1 is MDHEN and CDR2 is SYDVKM. In DNA, the CDR3 is TGTGCCAGCAGAAAGGGACGCTACGAGCAGTACTTC. Protein product: CASRKGRYEQYF.

The V call is TRBV6-5, the J call TRBJ1-1; D is unresolved. Germline V gene sequence: CDR1 MNHEY, CDR2 SVGAGI. Trimming pared 2 bases from V and 5 bases from J, leaving 6 bases between. The CDR3 has 12 amino acids. The CDR3 region has the DNA TGTGCCAGCAGTTACCTGGAAACTGAAGCTTTCTTT. Translation: CASSYLETEAFF.

This clone showed up just a few times. V usage is TRBV4-3 and J usage is TRBJ1-1; no clear D. The CDR3 is 15 amino acids. From germline, CDR1 is LGHNA and CDR2 YSLEER. The ends were cut back, 1 base at V and 7 bases at J, with 16 bases in the middle. CDR3 coding DNA: TGCGCCAGCAGCCAAGGGTCCTACGATGTCAGTGAAGCTTTCTTT. It yields the protein CASSQGSYDVSEAFF.

The chain carries TRBV4-1 and TRBJ1-1; TRBD1 aligns across 8 bases. V was clipped by 2 bases and J by 1 base; unmatched bases: 6. This CDR3 has 16 amino acids. Germline V gene lookup returns CDR1 MGHRA and CDR2 YSYEKL. Here the CDR3 DNA reads TGCGCCAGCAGCCAATCGCGGACAGGGTGGAACACTGAAGCTTTCTTT. This gives the protein CASSQSRTGWNTEAFF.

The chain couples TRBV28 to TRBJ2-1; D not resolved. V shed 2 bases and J shed 7 bases, with 12 bases lying between them. Germline values: CDR1 MDHEN, CDR2 SYDVKM. The CDR3 totals 14 residues. This CDR3 reads CASSLGRSGNEQFF. In nucleotides, the CDR3 is TGTGCCAGCAGTTTAGGCCGATCCGGGAATGAGCAGTTCTTC. Drawing the rest from reference TRBV28 and TRBJ2-1, the complete variable domain is DVKVTQSSRYLVKRTGEKVFLECVQDMDHENMFWYRQDPGLGLRLIYFSYDVKMKEKGDIPEGYSVSREKKERFSLILESASTNQTSMYLCASSLGRSGNEQFFGPGTRLTVL.

This chain uses TRBV6-5 with TRBJ1-5; D uncertain. CDR3 size: 13 residues. V lost 6 bases and J 7 bases, leaving 13 bases between the germline ends. CDR1 and CDR2 (germline): MNHEY, SVGAGI. The CDR3 coding sequence is TGTGCCAGCAGCTACGGGATGGGACAGCCCCAGCATTTT. Translating it yields CASSYGMGQPQHF.

V usage is TRBV19 and J usage is TRBJ2-7; D could derive from TRBD1 or TRBD2 (5 bases each). The germline V gene encodes CDR1 LNHDA and CDR2 SQIVND (reference sequence). The CDR3 length is 13 residues. Trimming took 7 bases from V and 0 from J, leaving 10 bases between them. The CDR3 DNA sequence: TGTGCCAGTACCCCAGGGACCTCCTACGAGCAGTACTTC. Amino acids: CASTPGTSYEQYF.

The chain is built from TRBV10-2 and TRBJ2-5; D is perhaps TRBD2 (8 bases). V lost 1 base, J lost 5 bases, and 20 bases lay in between. The germline CDR1 and CDR2 sequences are WSHSY and SAAADI. This CDR3 is 17 amino acids long. The CDR3 sequence is CASSEWLAGGRGETQYF. In DNA form, the CDR3 reads TGCGCCAGCAGTGAGTGGCTAGCGGGCGGCAGGGGGGAGACCCAGTACTTC.

The J gene is TRBJ1-2, the V gene TRBV6-1; no clear D. The CDR3 has 11 amino acids. With 5 bases removed from V and 4 bases from J, the gap between germline ends came to 5 bases. The germline V gene has CDR1 MNHNS and CDR2 SASEGT. This chain's CDR3 is CASSSSYGYTF. Written as DNA, the CDR3 is TGTGCCAGCAGTTCGTCCTATGGCTACACCTTC.

The chain employs TRBV6-1 and TRBJ2-7; D may be TRBD2 (5 bases). V was clipped by 2 bases and J by 5 bases, with 7 bases between them. CDR3 length equals 12 residues. CDR1 is MNHNS, CDR2 SASEGT, per germline. CDR3 region: CASSESRDEQYF. The CDR3 nucleotides read TGTGCCAGCAGTGAATCGAGGGACGAGCAGTACTTC.

The chain is built from TRBV5-4 and TRBJ2-3; D unresolved. The CDR3 covers 13 residues. Germline V lookup: CDR1 SGHNT, CDR2 YYREEE (reference sequence). Trimming cost V 4 bases and J 5 bases, with 11 bases left between them. CDR3: CASSPQAGDTQYF. For the CDR3, the DNA is TGTGCCAGCAGCCCCCAAGCAGGAGATACGCAGTATTTT.

V and J are TRBV6-5 and TRBJ2-7; TRBD2 matches 11 bases. Per the germline V gene, CDR1 is MNHEY and CDR2 is SVGAGI. After removal of 2 bases from V and 3 bases from J, the junction contained 0 bases not matched to a gene. There are 14 residues in the CDR3. The CDR3 reads CASSYGLAGYEQYF. For the CDR3, the DNA is TGTGCCAGCAGTTACGGACTAGCGGGCTACGAGCAGTACTTC.

This chain uses TRBV5-4 with TRBJ2-5; TRBD2 aligns across 13 bases. Germline V CDR1 and CDR2: SGHNT, YYREEE (reference sequence). The trim removed 4 bases at V and 2 bases at J, leaving 5 bases unmatched. There are 16 residues in the CDR3. The CDR3 DNA follows: TGTGCCAGCAGCCTGGGACTAGCGGGACCTCAAGAGACCCAGTACTTC. Translated, it gives CASSLGLAGPQETQYF.

The CDR3 region is CSVETSGGPGELFF. As DNA, the CDR3 is TGCAGCGTCGAGACTAGCGGGGGGCCCGGGGAGCTGTTTTTT. The V call is TRBV29-1, the J call TRBJ2-2, with TRBD2 matching 13 bases. Germline CDR1 is SQVTM and CDR2 is ANQGSEA. The length of the CDR3 is 14 residues. V trimming: 6 bases; J trimming: 6 bases; junction bases outside the gene matches: 4.

The gene calls are TRBV9 and TRBJ2-1; 13 positions match TRBD2. The CDR3 is 18 amino acids. Trimming removed 3 bases from V and 0 bases from J; junction bases left unmatched: 6. Looked up from germline, CDR1 is SGDLS and CDR2 is YYNGEE. The CDR3 region is CASSGGLAGVSSYNEQFF. In DNA form, the CDR3 reads TGTGCCAGCAGCGGCGGACTAGCGGGGGTCAGCTCCTACAATGAGCAGTTCTTC.